A single sample gave rise to the 5 T cell receptor beta chains below, sequenced in a study of T cell clonality in common variable immunodeficiency. Sequencing was performed with immunoSEQ multiplex PCR; in TCRdb, only in-frame clones are kept and a portion is missing. The sample is made up of some 50,000 clones, none counted only once. The specimen was peripheral blood mononuclear cells. The source is a person aged 18 to 69 in good health.

The sample holds many counts of this clone. Coverage ceases 3 residues before the CDR3 finishes, and the germline J gene fills in the end. The same CDR3 also results from other DNA sequences found in this sample. The chain joins TRBV19 to TRBJ2-7; 9 bases are a match to TRBD1. The germline V gene has CDR1 LNHDA and CDR2 SQIVND (reference sequence). The ends lost 1 base at V and 5 bases at J; junction bases unmatched: 12. The CDR3 is made up of 17 amino acids. CDR3 DNA (partial): TGTGCCAGTAGTATAGTGGCGCTGGGACAGGGTATCGACGAG. Residues: CASSIVALGQGIDE. The full CDR3 protein is CASSIVALGQGIDEQYF.

There are many counts of this clone. The CDR3 end lies 3 residues beyond the end of the read and is filled in from the germline J gene. The chain joins TRBV6-2 or TRBV6-3 to TRBJ2-2; a weak D match, TRBD1 (6 bases). The CDR3 runs 17 residues. From germline, CDR1 is MNHEY and CDR2 SVGEGT. CDR3 DNA, as far as it was read: TGTGCCAGCAGTCCCGGACAGCTCCGTTCATTAGATGAAAAG. Amino acid sequence: CASSPGQLRSLDEK. In full, the CDR3 reads CASSPGQLRSLDEKLFF.

This clone was picked up many times. The missing CDR3 end, 3 residues past where the read stops, is filled in from the germline J gene. The chain couples TRBV5-4 to TRBJ2-7; TRBD1 matches 7 bases. The germline V gene encodes CDR1 SGHNT and CDR2 YYREEE (reference sequence). The CDR3 runs to 14 residues. J lost 3 bases, V lost 0 bases, and 3 bases had no gene match. The CDR3: CASSLGQGDYEQYF. CDR3 DNA, as far as it was read: TGTGCCAGCAGCTTGGGACAGGGAGACTACGAG.

This clone has only a few counts. Coverage ceases 3 residues before the CDR3 finishes, and the germline J gene fills in the end. J is TRBJ1-2 and V is TRBV20-1, with 8 bases lining up with TRBD1. The CDR3 covers 16 residues. Germline CDR1 DFQATT, CDR2 SNEGSKA (reference sequence). CDR3 region: CSARDTGQGGTDTYTF. The CDR3 DNA, read in part, is TGCAGTGCTAGAGATACCGGACAGGGAGGGACAGATACC.

This clone was detected many times. The read ends 3 residues before the CDR3 terminus; that terminus is restored from the germline J gene. The J gene is TRBJ2-7, the V gene TRBV5-1; D unclear. The CDR3 has 14 residues. V shed 0 bases and J shed 0 bases, with 7 bases lying between them. Germline V gene data show CDR1 as SGHRS and CDR2 as YFSETQ. CDR3 region: CASSLALNSYEQYF. CDR3 DNA, as far as it was read: TGCGCCAGCAGCTTGGCTCTTAACTCCTACGAG.